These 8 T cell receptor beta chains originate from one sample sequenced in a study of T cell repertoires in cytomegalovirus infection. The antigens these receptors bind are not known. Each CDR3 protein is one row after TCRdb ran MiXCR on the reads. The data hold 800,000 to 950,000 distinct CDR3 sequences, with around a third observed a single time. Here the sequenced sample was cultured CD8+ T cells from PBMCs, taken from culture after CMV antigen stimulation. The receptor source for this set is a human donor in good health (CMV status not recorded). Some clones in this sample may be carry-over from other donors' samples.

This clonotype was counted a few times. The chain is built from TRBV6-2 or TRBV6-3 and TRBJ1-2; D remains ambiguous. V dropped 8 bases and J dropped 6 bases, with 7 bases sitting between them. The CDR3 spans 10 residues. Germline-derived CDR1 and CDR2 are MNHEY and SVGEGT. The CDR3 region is CASREDGYTF. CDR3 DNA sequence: TGTGCCAGCCGCGAGGATGGCTACACCTTC.

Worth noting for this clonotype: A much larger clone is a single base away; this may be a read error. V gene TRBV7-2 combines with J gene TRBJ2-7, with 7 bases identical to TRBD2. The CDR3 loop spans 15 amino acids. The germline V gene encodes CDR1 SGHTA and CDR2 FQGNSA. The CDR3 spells CANSFTAGGRDEQYF. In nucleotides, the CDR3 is TGTGCCAACAGCTTCACCGCAGGAGGGAGGGACGAGCAGTACTTC.

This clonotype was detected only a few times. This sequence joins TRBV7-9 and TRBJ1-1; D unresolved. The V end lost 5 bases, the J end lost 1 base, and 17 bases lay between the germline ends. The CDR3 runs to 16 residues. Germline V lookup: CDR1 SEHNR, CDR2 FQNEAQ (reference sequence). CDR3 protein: CASSRTLPGANTEAFF. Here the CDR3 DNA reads TGTGCCAGCAGCCGTACCCTCCCAGGTGCGAACACTGAAGCTTTCTTT.

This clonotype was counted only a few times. CDR3 in DNA: TGTGCCAGCAGCTTAGCCGCCTCTGAAGCTTTCTTT. Residues: CASSLAASEAFF. The chain combines TRBV7-9 with TRBJ1-1; D remains unclear. Trimming cost V 0 bases and J 6 bases, with 5 bases left between them. CDR3 size: 12 residues. The germline V gene encodes CDR1 SEHNR and CDR2 FQNEAQ (reference sequence). The variable domain in full, completed from reference TRBV7-9 and TRBJ1-1, reads DTGVSQNPRHKITKRGQNVTFRCDPISEHNRLYWYRQTLGQGPEFLTYFQNEAQLEKSRLLSDRFSAERPKGSFSTLEIQRTEQGDSAMYLCASSLAASEAFFGQGTRLTVV.

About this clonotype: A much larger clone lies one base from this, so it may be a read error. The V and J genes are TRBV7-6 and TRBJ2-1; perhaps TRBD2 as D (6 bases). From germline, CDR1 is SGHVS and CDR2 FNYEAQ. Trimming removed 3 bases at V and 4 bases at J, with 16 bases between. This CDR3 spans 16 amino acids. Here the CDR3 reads CASSLEGTASYNEQFF. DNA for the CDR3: TGTGCCAGCAGCTTGGAGGGGACGGCCTCTTACAATGAGCAGTTCTTC.

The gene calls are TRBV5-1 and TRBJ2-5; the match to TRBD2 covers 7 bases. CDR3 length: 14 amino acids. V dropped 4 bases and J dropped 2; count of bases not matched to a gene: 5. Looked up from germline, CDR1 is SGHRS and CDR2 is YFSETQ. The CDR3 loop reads CASSPLGGQETQYF. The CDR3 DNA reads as TGCGCCAGCAGCCCGTTGGGGGGGCAAGAGACCCAGTACTTC.

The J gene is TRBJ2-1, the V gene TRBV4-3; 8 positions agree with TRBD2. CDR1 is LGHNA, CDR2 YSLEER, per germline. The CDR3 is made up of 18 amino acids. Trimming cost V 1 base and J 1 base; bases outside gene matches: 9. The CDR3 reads CASSQGGIAGHSYNEQFF. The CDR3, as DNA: TGCGCCAGCAGCCAAGGGGGTATAGCGGGGCATTCCTACAATGAGCAGTTCTTC.

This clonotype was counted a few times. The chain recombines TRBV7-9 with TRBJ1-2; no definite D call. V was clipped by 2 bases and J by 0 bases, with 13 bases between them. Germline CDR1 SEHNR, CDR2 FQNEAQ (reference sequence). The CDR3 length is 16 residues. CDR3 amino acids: CASSLPSRKANYGYTF. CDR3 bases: TGTGCCAGCAGCTTACCCTCCAGGAAAGCTAACTATGGCTACACCTTC. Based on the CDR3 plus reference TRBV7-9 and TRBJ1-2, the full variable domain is DTGVSQNPRHKITKRGQNVTFRCDPISEHNRLYWYRQTLGQGPEFLTYFQNEAQLEKSRLLSDRFSAERPKGSFSTLEIQRTEQGDSAMYLCASSLPSRKANYGYTFGSGTRLTVV.